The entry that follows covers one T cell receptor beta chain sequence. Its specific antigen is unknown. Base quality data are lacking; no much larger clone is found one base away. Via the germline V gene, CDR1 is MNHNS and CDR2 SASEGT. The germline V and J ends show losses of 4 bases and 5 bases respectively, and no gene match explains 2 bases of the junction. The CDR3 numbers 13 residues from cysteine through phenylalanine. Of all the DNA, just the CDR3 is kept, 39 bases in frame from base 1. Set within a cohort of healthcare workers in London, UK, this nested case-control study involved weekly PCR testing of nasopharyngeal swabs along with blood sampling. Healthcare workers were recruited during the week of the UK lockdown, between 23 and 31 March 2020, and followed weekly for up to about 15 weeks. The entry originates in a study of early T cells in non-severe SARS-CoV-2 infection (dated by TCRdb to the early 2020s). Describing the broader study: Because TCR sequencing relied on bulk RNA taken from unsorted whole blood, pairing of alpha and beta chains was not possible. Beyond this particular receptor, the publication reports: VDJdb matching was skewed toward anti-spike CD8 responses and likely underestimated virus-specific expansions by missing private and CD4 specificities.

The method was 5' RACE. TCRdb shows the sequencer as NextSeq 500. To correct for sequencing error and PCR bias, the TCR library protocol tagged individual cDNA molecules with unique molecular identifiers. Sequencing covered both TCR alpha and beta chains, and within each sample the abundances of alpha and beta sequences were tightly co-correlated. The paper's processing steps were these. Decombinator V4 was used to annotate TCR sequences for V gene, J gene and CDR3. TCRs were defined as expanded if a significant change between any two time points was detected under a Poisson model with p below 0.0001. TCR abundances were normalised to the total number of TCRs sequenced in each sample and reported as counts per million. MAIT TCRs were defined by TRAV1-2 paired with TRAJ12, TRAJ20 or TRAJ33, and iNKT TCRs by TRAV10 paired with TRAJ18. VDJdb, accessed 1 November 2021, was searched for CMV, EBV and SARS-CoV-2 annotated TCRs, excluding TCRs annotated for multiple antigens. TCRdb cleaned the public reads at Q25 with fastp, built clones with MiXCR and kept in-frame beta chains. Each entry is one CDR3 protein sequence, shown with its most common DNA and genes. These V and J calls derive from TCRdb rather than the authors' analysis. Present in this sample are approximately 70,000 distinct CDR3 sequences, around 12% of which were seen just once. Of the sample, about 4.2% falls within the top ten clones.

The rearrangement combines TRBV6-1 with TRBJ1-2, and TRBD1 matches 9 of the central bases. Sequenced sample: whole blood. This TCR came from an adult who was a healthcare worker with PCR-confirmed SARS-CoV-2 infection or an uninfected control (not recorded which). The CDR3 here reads CASSAGTGYGYTF. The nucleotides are TGTGCCAGCAGTGCCGGGACAGGGTATGGCTACACCTTC.